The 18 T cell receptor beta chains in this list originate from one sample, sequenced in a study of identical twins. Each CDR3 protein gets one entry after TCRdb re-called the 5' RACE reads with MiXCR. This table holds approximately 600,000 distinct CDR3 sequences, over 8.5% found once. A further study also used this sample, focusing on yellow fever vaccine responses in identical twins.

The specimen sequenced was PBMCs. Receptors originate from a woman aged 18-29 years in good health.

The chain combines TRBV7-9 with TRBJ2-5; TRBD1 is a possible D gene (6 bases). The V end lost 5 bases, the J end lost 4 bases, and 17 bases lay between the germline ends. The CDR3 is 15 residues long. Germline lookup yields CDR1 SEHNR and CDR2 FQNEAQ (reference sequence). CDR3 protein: CASSSLYRESETQYF. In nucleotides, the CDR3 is TGTGCCAGCAGCAGCCTTTACAGGGAATCAGAGACCCAGTACTTC.

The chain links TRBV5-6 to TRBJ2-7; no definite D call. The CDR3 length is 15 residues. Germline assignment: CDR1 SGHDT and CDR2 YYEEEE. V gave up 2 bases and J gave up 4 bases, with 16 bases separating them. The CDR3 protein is CASSFIPDVDYEQYF. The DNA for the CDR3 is TGTGCCAGCAGCTTCATCCCCGACGTGGATTACGAGCAGTACTTC.

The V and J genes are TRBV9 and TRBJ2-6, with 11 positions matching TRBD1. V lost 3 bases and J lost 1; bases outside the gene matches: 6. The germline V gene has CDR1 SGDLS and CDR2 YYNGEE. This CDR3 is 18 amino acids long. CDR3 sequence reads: CASSEDRGPFSGANVLTF. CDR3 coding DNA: TGTGCCAGCAGCGAGGACAGGGGGCCCTTTTCTGGGGCCAACGTCCTGACTTTC.

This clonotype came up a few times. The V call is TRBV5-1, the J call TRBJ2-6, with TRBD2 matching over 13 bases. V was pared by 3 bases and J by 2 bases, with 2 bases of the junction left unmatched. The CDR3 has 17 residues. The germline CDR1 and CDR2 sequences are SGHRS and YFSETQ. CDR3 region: CASSSGLAGAGANVLTF. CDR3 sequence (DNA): TGCGCCAGCAGCTCAGGACTAGCGGGAGCTGGGGCCAACGTCCTGACTTTC.

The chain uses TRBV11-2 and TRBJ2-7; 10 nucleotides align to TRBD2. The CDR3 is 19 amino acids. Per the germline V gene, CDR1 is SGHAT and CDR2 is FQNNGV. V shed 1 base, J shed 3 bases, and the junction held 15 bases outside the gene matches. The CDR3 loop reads CASSLVLAGGFLSNYEQYF. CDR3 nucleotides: TGTGCCAGCAGCTTAGTGTTAGCGGGGGGTTTTCTCTCCAACTACGAGCAGTACTTC.

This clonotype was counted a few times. The CDR3 spells CASSLDPGQGYEQYF. CDR3 in DNA: TGTGCCAGCAGCTTGGACCCGGGACAGGGATACGAGCAGTACTTC. The chain recombines TRBV7-8 with TRBJ2-7; 9 bases are shared with TRBD1. Unmatched junction bases numbered 7, after V lost 3 bases and J lost 4 bases. The CDR3 spans 15 residues. Germline CDR1 and CDR2: SGHVS and FQNEAQ.

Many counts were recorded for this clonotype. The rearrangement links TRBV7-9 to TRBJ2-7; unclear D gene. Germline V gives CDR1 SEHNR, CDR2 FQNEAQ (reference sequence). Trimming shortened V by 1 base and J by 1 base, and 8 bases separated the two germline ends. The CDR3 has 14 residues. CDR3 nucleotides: TGTGCCAGCAGCTTAGGGACGGTTTCCTACGAGCAGTACTTC. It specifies CASSLGTVSYEQYF.

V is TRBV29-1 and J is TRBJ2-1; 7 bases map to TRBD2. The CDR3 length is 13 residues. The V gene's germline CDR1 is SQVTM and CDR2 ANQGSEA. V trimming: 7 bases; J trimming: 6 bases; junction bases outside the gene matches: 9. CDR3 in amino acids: CSARTSAGNEQFF. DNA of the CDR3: TGCAGCGCCCGTACTAGCGCGGGCAATGAGCAGTTCTTC.

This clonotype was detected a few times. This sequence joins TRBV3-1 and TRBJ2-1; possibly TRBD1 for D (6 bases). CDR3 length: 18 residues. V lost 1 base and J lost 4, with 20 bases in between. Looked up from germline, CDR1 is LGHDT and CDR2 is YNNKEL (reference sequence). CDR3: CASSQGGRWARRYNEQFF. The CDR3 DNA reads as TGTGCCAGCAGCCAAGGGGGGCGTTGGGCTAGACGGTACAATGAGCAGTTCTTC.

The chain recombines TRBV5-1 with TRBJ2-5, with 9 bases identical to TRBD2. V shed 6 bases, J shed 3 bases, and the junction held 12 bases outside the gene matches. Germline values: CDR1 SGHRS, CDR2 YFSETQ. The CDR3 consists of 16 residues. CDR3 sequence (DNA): TGCGCCAGCACCCCCCGAGGAGCGGGGGGTAAAGAGACCCAGTACTTC. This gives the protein CASTPRGAGGKETQYF.

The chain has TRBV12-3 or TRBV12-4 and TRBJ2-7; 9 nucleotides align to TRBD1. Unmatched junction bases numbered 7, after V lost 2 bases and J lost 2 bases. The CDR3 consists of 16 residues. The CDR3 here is CASSLSSRQGAYEQYF. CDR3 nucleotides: TGTGCCAGCAGTTTATCGTCTAGACAGGGGGCCTACGAGCAGTACTTC.

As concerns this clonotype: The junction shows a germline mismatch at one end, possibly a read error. The CDR3 DNA reads TGTGCCAGCACCCTCCAAATGGGGGGGGCCTCCCACAATGAGCAGTTCTTC. It translates to CASTLQMGGASHNEQFF. The rearrangement joins TRBV12-3 or TRBV12-4 to TRBJ2-1, with D perhaps TRBD2 (7 bases). This CDR3 has 17 amino acids.

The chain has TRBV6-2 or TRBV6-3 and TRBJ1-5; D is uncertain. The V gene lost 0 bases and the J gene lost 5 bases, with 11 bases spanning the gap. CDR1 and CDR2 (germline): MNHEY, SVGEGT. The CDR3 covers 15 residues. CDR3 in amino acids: CASSYSRLLYQPQHF. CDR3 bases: TGTGCCAGCAGTTACTCCCGTCTGCTTTATCAGCCCCAGCATTTT.

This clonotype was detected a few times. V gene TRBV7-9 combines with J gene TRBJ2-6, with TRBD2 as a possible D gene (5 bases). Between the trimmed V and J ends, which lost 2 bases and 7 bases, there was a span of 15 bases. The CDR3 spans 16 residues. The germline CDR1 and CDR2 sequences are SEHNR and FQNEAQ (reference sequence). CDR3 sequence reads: CASSLWAGMNANVLTF. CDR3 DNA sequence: TGTGCCAGCAGCTTATGGGCCGGGATGAATGCCAACGTCCTGACTTTC. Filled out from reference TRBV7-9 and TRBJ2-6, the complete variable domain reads DTGVSQNPRHKITKRGQNVTFRCDPISEHNRLYWYRQTLGQGPEFLTYFQNEAQLEKSRLLSDRFSAERPKGSFSTLEIQRTEQGDSAMYLCASSLWAGMNANVLTFGAGSRLTVL.

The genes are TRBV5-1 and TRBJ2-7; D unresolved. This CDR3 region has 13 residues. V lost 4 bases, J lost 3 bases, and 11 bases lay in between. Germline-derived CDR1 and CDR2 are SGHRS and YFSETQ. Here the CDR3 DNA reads TGCGCCAGCAGCAGGGCAGAGCGCTACGAGCAGTACTTC. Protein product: CASSRAERYEQYF. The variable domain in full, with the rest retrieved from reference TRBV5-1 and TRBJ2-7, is KAGVTQTPRYLIKTRGQQVTLSCSPISGHRSVSWYQQTPGQGLQFLFEYFSETQRNKGNFPGRFSGRQFSNSRSEMNVSTLELGDSALYLCASSRAERYEQYFGPGTRLTVT.

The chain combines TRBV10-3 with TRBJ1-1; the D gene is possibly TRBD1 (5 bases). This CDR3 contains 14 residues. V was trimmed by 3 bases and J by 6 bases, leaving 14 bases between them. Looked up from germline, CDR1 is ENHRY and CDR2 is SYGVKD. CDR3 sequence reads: CAISDAQWGAEAFF. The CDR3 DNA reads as TGTGCCATCAGTGACGCTCAGTGGGGGGCTGAAGCTTTCTTT.

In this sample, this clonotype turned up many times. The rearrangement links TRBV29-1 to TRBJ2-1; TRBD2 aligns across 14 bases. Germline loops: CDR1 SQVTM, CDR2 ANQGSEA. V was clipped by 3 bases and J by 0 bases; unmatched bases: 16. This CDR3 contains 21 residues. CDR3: CSVDLPPRTSGRPSSYNEQFF. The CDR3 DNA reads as TGCAGCGTTGATCTCCCCCCCCGGACTAGCGGGAGGCCGAGCTCCTACAATGAGCAGTTCTTC.

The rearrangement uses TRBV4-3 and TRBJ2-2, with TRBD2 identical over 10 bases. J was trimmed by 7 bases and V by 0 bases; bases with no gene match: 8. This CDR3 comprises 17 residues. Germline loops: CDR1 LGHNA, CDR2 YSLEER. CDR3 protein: CASSQDPPSGSVGELFF. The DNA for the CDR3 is TGCGCCAGCAGCCAAGATCCCCCTAGCGGGAGTGTCGGGGAGCTGTTTTTT.